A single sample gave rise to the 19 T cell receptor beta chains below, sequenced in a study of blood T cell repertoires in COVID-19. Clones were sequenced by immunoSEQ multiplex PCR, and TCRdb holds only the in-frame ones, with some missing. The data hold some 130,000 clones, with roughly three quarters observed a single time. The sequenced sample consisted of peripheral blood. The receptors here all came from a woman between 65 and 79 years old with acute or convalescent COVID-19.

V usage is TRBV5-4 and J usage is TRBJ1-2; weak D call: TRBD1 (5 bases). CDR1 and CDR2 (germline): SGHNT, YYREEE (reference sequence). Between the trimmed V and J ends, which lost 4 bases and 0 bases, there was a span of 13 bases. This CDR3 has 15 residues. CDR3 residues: CASSPGVQANYGYTF. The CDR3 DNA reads TGTGCCAGCAGCCCCGGTGTACAGGCTAACTATGGCTACACCTTC.

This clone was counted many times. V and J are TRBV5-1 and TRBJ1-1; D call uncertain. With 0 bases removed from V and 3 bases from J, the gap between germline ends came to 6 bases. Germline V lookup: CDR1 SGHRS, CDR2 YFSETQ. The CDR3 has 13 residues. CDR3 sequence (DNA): TGCGCCAGCAGCTTGGGGCGGGACACTGAAGCTTTCTTT. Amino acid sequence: CASSLGRDTEAFF.

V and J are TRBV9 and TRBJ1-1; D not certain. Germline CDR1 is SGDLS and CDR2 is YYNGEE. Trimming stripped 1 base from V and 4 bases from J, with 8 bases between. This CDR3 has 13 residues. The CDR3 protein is CASSVLATTEAFF. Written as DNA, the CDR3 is TGTGCCAGCAGCGTACTGGCCACCACTGAAGCTTTCTTT.

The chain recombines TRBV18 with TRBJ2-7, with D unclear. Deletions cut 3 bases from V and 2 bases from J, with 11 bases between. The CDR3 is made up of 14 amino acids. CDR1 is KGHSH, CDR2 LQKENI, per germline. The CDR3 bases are TGTGCCAGCTCACCCAAACTTCTTCCCTACGAGCAGTACTTC. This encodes CASSPKLLPYEQYF.

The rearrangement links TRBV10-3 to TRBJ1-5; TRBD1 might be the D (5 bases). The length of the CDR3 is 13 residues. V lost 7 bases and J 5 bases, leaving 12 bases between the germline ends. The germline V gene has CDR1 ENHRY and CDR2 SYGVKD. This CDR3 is CAITDRKDQPQHF. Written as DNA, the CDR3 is TGTGCCATCACCGACAGAAAGGATCAGCCCCAGCATTTT.

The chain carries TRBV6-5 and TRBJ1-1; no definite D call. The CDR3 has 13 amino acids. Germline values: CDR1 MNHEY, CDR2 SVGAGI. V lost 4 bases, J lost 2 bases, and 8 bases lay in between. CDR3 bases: TGTGCCAGCAGTTTCGGGTACAACACTGAAGCTTTCTTT. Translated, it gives CASSFGYNTEAFF.

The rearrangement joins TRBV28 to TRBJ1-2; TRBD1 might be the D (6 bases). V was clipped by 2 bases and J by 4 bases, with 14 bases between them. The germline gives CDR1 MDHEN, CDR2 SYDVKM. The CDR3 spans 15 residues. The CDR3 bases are TGTGCCAGCAGTTTAAGTAGAAGGGGGACCTATGGCTACACCTTC. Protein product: CASSLSRRGTYGYTF.

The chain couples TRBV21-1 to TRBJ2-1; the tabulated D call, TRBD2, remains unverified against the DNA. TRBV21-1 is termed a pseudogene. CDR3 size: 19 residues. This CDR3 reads CASSKEEGGGTSGIGEQFF. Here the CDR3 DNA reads TGTGCCAGCAGCAAAGAAGAGGGTGGCGGGACTAGCGGGATAGGGGAGCAGTTCTTC.

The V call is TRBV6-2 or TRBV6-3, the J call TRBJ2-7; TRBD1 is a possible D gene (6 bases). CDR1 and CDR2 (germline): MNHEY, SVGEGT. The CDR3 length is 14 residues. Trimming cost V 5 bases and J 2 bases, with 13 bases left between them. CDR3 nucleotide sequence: TGTGCCAGCAGTCCGGGACACCCGACCTACGAGCAGTACTTC. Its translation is CASSPGHPTYEQYF.

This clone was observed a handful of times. This CDR3 reads CASSLSRSGGNQPQHF. The CDR3 DNA is TGTGCCAGCAGCTTAAGCCGCTCAGGGGGCAATCAGCCCCAGCATTTT. V is TRBV13 and J is TRBJ1-5; maybe TRBD1 (6 bases). V lost 2 bases and J lost 2, with 13 bases in between. CDR3 size: 16 residues. Per the germline V gene, CDR1 is PRHDT and CDR2 is FYEKMQ (reference sequence).

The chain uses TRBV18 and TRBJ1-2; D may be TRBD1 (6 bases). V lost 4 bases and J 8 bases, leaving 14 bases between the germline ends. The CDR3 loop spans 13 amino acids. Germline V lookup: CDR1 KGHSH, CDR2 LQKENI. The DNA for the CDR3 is TGTGCCAGCTCACTTAACAGGGAGAGAGGCTACACCTTC. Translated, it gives CASSLNRERGYTF.

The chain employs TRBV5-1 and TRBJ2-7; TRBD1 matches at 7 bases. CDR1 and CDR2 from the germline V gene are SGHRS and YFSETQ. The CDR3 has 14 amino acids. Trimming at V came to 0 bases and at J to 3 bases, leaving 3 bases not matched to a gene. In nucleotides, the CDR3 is TGCGCCAGCAGCTTGGTACAGGGGAACTACGAGCAGTACTTC. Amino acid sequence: CASSLVQGNYEQYF.

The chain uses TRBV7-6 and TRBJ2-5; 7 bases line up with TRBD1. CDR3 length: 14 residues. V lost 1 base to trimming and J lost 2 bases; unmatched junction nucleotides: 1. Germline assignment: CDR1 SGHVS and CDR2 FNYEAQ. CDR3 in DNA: TGTGCCAGCAGCTTAGGGGACAGACAAGAGACCCAGTACTTC. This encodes CASSLGDRQETQYF. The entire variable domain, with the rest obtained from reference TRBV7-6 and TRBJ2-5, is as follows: GAGVSQSPRYKVTKRGQDVALRCDPISGHVSLYWYRQALGQGPEFLTYFNYEAQQDKSGLPNDRFSAERPEGSISTLTIQRTEQRDSAMYRCASSLGDRQETQYFGPGTRLLVL.

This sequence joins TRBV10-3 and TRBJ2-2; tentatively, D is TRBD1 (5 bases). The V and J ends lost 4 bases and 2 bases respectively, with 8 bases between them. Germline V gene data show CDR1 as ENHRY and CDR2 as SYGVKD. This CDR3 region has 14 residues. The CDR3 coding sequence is TGTGCCATCAGTGCTGACAGAAACACCGGGGAGCTGTTTTTT. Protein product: CAISADRNTGELFF.

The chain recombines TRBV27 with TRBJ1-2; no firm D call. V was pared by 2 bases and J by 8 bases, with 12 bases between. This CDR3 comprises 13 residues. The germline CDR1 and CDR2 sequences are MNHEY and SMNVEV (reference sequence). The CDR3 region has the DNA TGTGCCAGCAGTTTAAGTGCCACGGGAGGCTACACCTTC. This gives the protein CASSLSATGGYTF.

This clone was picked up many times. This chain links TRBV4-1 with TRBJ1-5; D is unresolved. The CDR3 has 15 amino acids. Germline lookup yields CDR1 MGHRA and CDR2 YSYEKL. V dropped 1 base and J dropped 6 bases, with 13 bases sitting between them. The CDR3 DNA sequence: TGCGCCAGCAGCCAAGCGAAGATCGAGGGTCAGCCCCAGCATTTT. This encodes CASSQAKIEGQPQHF.

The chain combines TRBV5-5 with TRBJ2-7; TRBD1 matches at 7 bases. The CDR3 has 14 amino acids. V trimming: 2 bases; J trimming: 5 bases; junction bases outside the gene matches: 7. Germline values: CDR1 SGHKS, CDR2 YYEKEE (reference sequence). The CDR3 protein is CASSLRGGKDEQYF. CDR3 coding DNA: TGTGCCAGCAGCTTAAGAGGGGGCAAAGACGAGCAGTACTTC.

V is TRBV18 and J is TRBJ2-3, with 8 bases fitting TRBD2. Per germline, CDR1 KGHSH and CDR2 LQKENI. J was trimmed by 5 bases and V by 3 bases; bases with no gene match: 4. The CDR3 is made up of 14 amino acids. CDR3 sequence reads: CASSPGTRRDTQYF. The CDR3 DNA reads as TGTGCCAGCTCACCCGGGACTAGGAGAGATACGCAGTATTTT.

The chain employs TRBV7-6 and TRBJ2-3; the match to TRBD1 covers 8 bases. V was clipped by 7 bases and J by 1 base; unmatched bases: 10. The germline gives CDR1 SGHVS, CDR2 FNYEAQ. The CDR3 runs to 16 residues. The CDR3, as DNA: TGTGCCAGCACTCTTACCTCAGGGGGCGGCACAGATACGCAGTATTTT. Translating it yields CASTLTSGGGTDTQYF. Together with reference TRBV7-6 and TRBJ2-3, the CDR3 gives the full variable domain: GAGVSQSPRYKVTKRGQDVALRCDPISGHVSLYWYRQALGQGPEFLTYFNYEAQQDKSGLPNDRFSAERPEGSISTLTIQRTEQRDSAMYRCASTLTSGGGTDTQYFGPGTRLTVL.